Below, 5 T cell receptor beta chains from the same sample are listed, as sequenced in a study of T cells after posttransplantation cyclophosphamide. Libraries were prepared by immunoSEQ multiplex PCR; TCRdb keeps only in-frame clonotypes and omits some of them. The sample consists of more than 200 clones, 95% to 97% of them appearing once. Cells defined as naive were viable CD3+CD4+ or CD3+CD8+ and CCR7+CD45RA+CD45RO-CD95-CD27+CD28+. Material: naive CD8+ T cells sorted from PBMCs. These receptors were collected from a man in his fifties or sixties.

V and J are TRBV7-9 and TRBJ2-1; the match to TRBD2 covers 7 bases. The V gene's germline CDR1 is SEHNR and CDR2 FQNEAQ (reference sequence). The ends lost 4 bases at V and 8 bases at J; junction bases unmatched: 11. The CDR3 runs to 15 residues. CDR3 protein: CASSSGLVIGHEQFF. In nucleotides, the CDR3 is TGTGCCAGCAGCTCAGGACTAGTAATCGGCCATGAGCAGTTCTTC.

The chain combines TRBV13 with TRBJ2-5; D is unclear. This CDR3 comprises 14 residues. V lost 0 bases, J lost 2 bases, and 7 bases lay in between. CDR1 and CDR2 (germline): PRHDT, FYEKMQ (reference sequence). The CDR3: CASSLGEVQETQYF. The CDR3 DNA reads TGTGCCAGCAGCTTAGGTGAGGTGCAAGAGACCCAGTACTTC.

The chain joins TRBV6-6 to TRBJ2-7; TRBD1 matches at 8 bases. This CDR3 comprises 15 residues. The germline V gene has CDR1 MNHNY and CDR2 SVGAGI (reference sequence). The junction had 19 bases not matched to a gene; V was cut back by 6 bases and J by 12 bases. CDR3 DNA: TGTGCCAGCAGATTCCTAGACAGGGGCCGACTGAGGCTGTACTTC. This sequence encodes CASRFLDRGRLRLYF.

The CDR3 DNA sequence: TGTGCCAGCTCCCCCTTTAGTAGCGGAGAGTTCTACAATGAGCAGTTCTTC. This gives the protein CASSPFSSGEFYNEQFF. V gene TRBV18 combines with J gene TRBJ2-1; D possibly corresponds to TRBD2 (6 bases). Germline loops: CDR1 KGHSH, CDR2 LQKENI. With 6 bases removed from V and 3 bases from J, the gap between germline ends came to 21 bases. The CDR3 is made up of 17 amino acids.

The chain employs TRBV1 and TRBJ1-1. TRBV1 is reported as a pseudogene. The CDR3 totals 13 residues. The DNA of the CDR3 is TGCACCAGCAGCCAAGATATGCGTTATGAAGCTTTCTTT. It yields the protein CTSSQDMRYEAFF.